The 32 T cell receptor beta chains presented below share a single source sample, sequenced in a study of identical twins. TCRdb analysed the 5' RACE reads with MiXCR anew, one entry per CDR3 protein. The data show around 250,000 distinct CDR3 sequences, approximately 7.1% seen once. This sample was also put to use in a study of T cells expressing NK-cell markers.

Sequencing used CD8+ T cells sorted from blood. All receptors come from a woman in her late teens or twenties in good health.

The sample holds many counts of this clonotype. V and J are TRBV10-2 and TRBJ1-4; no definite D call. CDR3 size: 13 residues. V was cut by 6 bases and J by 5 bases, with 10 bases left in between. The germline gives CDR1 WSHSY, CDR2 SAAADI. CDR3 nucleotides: TGCGCCAGCAGGGCTCCATTGAATGAAAAACTGTTTTTT. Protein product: CASRAPLNEKLFF.

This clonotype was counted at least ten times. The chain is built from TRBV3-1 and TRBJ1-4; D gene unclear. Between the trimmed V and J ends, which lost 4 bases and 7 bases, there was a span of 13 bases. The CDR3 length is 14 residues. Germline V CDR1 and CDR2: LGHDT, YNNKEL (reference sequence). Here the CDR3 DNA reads TGTGCCAGCAGCCCCAGTGGCCGGGGTGAAAAACTGTTTTTT. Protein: CASSPSGRGEKLFF.

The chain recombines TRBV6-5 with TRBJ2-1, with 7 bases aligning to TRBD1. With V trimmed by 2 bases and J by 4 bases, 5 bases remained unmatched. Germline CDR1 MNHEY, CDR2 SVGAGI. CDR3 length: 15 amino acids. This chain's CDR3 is CASSYGRQGYNEQFF. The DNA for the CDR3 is TGTGCCAGCAGTTACGGCCGACAGGGATACAATGAGCAGTTCTTC.

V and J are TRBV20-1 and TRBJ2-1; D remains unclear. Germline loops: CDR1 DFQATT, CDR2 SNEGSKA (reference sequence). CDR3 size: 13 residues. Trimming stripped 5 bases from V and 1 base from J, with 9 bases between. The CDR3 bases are TGCAGTGCTGTCGCTGTTTCCTACAATGAGCAGTTCTTC. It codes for CSAVAVSYNEQFF.

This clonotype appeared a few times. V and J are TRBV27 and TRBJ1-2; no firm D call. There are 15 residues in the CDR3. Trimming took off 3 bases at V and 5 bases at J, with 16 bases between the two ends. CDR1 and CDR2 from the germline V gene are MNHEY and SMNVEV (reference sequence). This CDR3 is CASSLRAGSPYGYTF. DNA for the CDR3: TGTGCCAGCAGTTTGCGGGCAGGCTCACCTTATGGCTACACCTTC.

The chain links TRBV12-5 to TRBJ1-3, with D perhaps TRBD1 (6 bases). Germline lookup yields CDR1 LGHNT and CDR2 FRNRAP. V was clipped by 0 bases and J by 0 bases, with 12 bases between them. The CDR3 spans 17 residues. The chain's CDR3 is CASGLVPGHSSGNTIYF. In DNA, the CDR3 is TGTGCTAGTGGTTTGGTTCCGGGACACTCCTCTGGAAACACCATATATTTT.

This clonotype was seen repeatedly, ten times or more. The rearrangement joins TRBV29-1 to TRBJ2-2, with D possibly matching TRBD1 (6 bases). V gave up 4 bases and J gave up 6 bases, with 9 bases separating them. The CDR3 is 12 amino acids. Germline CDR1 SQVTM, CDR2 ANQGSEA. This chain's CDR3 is CSVVQGSGELFF. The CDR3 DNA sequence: TGCAGCGTTGTTCAGGGGTCCGGGGAGCTGTTTTTT.

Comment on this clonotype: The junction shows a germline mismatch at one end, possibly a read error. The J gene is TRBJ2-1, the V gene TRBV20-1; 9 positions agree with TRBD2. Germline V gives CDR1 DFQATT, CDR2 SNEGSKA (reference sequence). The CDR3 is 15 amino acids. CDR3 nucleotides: TGCTGTGCTCCGCTAGCGGGGAGCTCCTACAATGAGCAGTTCTTC. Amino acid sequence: CCAPLAGSSYNEQFF.

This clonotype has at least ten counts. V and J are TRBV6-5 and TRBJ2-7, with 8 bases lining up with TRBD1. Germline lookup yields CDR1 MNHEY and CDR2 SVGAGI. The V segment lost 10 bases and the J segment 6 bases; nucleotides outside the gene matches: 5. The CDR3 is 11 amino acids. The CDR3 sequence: CATGQGSEQYF. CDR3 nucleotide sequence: TGTGCCACCGGACAGGGCAGCGAGCAGTACTTC.

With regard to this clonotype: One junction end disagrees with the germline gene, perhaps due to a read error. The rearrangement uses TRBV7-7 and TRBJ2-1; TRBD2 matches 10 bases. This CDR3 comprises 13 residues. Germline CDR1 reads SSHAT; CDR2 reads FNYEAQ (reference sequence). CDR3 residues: CASSQAGGDEQFF. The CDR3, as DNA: TGTGCTAGCAGCCAAGCGGGGGGGGATGAGCAGTTCTTC. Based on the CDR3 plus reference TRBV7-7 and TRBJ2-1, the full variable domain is GAGVSQSPRYKVTKRGQDVTLRCDPISSHATLYWYQQALGQGPEFLTYFNYEAQPDKSGLPSDRFSAERPEGSISTLTIQRTEQRDSAMYRCASSQAGGDEQFFGPGTRLTVL.

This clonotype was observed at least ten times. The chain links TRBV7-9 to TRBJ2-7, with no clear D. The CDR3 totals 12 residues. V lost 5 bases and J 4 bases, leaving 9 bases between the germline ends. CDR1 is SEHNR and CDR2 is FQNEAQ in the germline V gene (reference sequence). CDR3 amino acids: CASSKDGYEQYF. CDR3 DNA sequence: TGTGCCAGCAGCAAGGACGGATACGAGCAGTACTTC.

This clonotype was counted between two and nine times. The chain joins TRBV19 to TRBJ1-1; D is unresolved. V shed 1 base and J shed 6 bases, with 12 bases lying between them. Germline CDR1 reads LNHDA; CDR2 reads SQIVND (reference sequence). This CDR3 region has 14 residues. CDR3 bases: TGTGCCAGTAGTATAGGGCTTGTACACTCTGAAGCTTTCTTT. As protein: CASSIGLVHSEAFF.

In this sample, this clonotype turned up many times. CDR3 coding DNA: TGTGCCAGCAGCCCACCCGCACAGGGAATTATCTACGAGCAGTACTTC. Its translation: CASSPPAQGIIYEQYF. V usage is TRBV7-2 and J usage is TRBJ2-7, with TRBD1 as a possible D gene (6 bases). The length of the CDR3 is 16 residues. Trimming shortened V by 5 bases and J by 3 bases, and 20 bases separated the two germline ends. Germline CDR1 is SGHTA and CDR2 is FQGNSA.

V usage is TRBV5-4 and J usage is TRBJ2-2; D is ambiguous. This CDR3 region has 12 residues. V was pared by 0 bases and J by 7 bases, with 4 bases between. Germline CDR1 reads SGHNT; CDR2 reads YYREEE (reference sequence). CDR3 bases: TGTGCCAGCAGCTTGGAGAGCGGGGAGCTGTTTTTT. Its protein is CASSLESGELFF.

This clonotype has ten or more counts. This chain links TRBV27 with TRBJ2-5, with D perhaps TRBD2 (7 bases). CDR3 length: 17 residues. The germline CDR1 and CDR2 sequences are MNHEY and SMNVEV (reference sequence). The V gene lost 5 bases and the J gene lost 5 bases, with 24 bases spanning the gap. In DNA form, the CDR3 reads TGTGCCAGCAGTACACGTTATCCGGGGGCGCGGGGGGAGACCCAGTACTTC. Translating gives CASSTRYPGARGETQYF.

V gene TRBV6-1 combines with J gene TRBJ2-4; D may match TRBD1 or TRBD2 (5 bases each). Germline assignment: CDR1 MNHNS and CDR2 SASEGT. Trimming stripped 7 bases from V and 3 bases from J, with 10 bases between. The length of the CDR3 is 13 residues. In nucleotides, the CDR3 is TGTGCCAGCAAGGGGAGACACAAAAACATTCAGTACTTC. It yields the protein CASKGRHKNIQYF.

In DNA, the CDR3 is TGCAGTCCAGGACTGGGCTCCTACAATGAGCAGTTCTTC. The encoded protein is CSPGLGSYNEQFF. The chain carries TRBV20-1 and TRBJ2-1; maybe TRBD2 (5 bases). The length of the CDR3 is 13 residues. Trimming stripped 8 bases from V and 0 bases from J, with 11 bases between. In germline, CDR1 is DFQATT, CDR2 SNEGSKA (reference sequence).

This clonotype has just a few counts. CDR3 bases: TGTGCCAGCAGTTACTCTTGGACAGGGTCGGACGAGCAGTACTTC. This translates into CASSYSWTGSDEQYF. J is TRBJ2-7 and V is TRBV6-5; 8 positions agree with TRBD1. This CDR3 has 15 residues. The germline V gene has CDR1 MNHEY and CDR2 SVGAGI. Trimming removed 0 bases from V and 5 bases from J; junction bases left unmatched: 6.

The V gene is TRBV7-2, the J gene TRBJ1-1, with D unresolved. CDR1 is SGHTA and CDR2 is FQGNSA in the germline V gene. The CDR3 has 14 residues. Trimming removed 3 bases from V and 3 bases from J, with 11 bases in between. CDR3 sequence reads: CASSFEEFDTEAFF. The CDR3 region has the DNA TGTGCCAGCAGCTTTGAGGAGTTCGACACTGAAGCTTTCTTT.

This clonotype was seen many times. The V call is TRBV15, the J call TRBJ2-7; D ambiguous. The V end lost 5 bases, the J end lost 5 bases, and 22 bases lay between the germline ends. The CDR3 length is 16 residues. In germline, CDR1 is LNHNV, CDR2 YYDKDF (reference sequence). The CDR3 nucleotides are TGTGCCACCAGCGTTTCTGACCTCATGTTGTCCCACGAGCAGTACTTC. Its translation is CATSVSDLMLSHEQYF. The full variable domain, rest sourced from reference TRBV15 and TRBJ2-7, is DAMVIQNPRYQVTQFGKPVTLSCSQTLNHNVMYWYQQKSSQAPKLLFHYYDKDFNNEADTPDNFQSRRPNTSFCFLDIRSPGLGDTAMYLCATSVSDLMLSHEQYFGPGTRLTVT.

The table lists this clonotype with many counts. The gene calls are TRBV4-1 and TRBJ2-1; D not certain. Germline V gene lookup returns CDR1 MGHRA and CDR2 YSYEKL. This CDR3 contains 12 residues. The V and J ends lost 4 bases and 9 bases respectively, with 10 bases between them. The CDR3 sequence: CASSPLGLEQFF. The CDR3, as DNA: TGCGCCAGCAGCCCACTTGGGCTTGAGCAGTTCTTC.

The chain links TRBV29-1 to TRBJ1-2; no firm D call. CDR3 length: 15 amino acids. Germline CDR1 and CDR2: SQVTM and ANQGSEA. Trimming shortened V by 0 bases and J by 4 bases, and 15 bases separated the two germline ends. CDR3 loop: CSVEDRGPPIYGYTF. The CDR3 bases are TGCAGCGTTGAAGATCGAGGGCCCCCAATCTATGGCTACACCTTC.

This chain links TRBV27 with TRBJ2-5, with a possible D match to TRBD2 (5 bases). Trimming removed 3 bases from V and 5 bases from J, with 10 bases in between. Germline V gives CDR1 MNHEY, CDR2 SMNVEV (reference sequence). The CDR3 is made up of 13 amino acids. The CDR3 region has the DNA TGTGCCAGCAGTTTCGTGGGAGACGAGACCCAGTACTTC. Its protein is CASSFVGDETQYF.

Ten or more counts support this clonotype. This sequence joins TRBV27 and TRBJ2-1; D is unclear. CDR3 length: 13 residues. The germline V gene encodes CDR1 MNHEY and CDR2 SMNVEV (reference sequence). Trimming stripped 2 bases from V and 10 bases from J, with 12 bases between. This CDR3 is CASSLGRSSEQFF. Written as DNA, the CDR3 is TGTGCCAGCAGTTTAGGTCGGTCCTCGGAGCAGTTCTTC.

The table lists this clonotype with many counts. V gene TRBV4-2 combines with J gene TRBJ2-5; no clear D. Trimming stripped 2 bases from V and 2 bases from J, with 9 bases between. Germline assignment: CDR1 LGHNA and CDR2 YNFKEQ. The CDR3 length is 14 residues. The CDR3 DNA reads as TGTGCCAGCAGCCAATATCTAGGGCAAGAGACCCAGTACTTC. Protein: CASSQYLGQETQYF.

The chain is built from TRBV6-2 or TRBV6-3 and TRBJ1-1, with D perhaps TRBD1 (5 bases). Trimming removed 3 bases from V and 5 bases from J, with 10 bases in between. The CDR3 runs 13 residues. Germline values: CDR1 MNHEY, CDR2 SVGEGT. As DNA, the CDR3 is TGTGCCAGCAGTTATGGTCGGGGGACTGAAGCTTTCTTT. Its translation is CASSYGRGTEAFF.

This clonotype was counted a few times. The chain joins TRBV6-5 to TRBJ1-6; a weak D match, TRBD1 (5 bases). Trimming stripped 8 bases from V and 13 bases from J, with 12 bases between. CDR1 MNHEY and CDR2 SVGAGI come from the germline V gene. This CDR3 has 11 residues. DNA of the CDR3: TGTGCCAGCCGAGGCGGGGGTCCCCTCCACTTT. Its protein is CASRGGGPLHF.

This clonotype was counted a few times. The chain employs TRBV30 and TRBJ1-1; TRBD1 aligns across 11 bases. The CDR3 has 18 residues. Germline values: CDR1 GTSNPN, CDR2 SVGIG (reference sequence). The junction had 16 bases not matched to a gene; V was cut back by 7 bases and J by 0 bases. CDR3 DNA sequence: TGTGCCTCGACTGTGGGGGACAGGGGGACCTTCATGAACACTGAAGCTTTCTTT. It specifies CASTVGDRGTFMNTEAFF.

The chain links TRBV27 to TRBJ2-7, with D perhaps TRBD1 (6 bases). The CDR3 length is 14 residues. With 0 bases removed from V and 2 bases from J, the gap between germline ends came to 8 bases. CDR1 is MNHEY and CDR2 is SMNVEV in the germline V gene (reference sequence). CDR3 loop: CASSLSNRAYEQYF. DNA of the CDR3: TGTGCCAGCAGTTTATCGAACAGGGCCTACGAGCAGTACTTC.

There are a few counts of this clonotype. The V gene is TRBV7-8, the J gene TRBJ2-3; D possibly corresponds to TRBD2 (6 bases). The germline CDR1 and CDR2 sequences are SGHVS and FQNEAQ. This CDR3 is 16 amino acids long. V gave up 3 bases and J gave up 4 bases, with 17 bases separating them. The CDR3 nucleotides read TGTGCCAGCAGCTTTCGGGGCGTCGGGGGAGCAGATACGCAGTATTTT. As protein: CASSFRGVGGADTQYF.

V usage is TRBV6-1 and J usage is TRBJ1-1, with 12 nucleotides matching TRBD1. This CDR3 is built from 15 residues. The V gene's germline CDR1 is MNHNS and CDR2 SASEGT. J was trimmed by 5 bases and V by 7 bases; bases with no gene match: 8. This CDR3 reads CASIRDRGRETEAFF. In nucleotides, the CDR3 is TGTGCCAGCATCCGGGACAGGGGGCGCGAAACTGAAGCTTTCTTT.

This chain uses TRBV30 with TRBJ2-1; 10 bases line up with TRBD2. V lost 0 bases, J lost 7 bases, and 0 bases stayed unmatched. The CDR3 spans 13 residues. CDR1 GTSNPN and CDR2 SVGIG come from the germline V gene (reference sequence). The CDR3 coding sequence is TGTGCCTGGAGTGTACTAGCGGGGAATGAGCAGTTCTTC. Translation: CAWSVLAGNEQFF.